The 18 T cell receptor beta chains below all came from one sample that was sequenced in a study of beta chain features in type 1 diabetes. The authors reverse transcribed all of the isolated RNA, so sequencing captured expressed TCRB transcripts. Profiling relied on immunoSEQ multiplex PCR, and the TCRdb table lists in-frame clones only, not all of them. The data contain roughly 450,000 clones, roughly 10% of them singletons. The specimen sequenced was naive CD4+ T cells from blood. The receptor set was obtained from a woman younger than 35 in good health.

The genes are TRBV9 and TRBJ2-5; possible D gene TRBD1, 6 bases. V gave up 3 bases and J gave up 2 bases, with 8 bases separating them. CDR3 length equals 13 residues. The V gene's germline CDR1 is SGDLS and CDR2 YYNGEE. CDR3 DNA sequence: TGTGCCAGCAGCGGGACAGTGCAAGAGACCCAGTACTTC. Protein product: CASSGTVQETQYF.

This clone was recorded a few times. The chain recombines TRBV6-5 with TRBJ1-2; TRBD1 is a possible D gene (5 bases). The V gene's germline CDR1 is MNHEY and CDR2 SVGAGI. The CDR3 length is 13 residues. CDR3 region: CATGRAPAYGYTF. DNA of the CDR3: TGTGCGACGGGGCGGGCACCGGCCTATGGCTACACCTTC.

The chain employs TRBV7-2 and TRBJ2-5; maybe TRBD1 (6 bases). Trimming pared 1 base from V and 2 bases from J, leaving 11 bases between. This CDR3 region has 15 residues. Germline lookup yields CDR1 SGHTA and CDR2 FQGNSA. The CDR3: CASSLVLDRQETQYF. For the CDR3, the DNA is TGTGCCAGCAGCTTAGTCTTGGACAGACAAGAGACCCAGTACTTC. The entire variable domain, with the rest obtained from reference TRBV7-2 and TRBJ2-5, is as follows: GAGVSQSPSNKVTEKGKDVELRCDPISGHTALYWYRQSLGQGLEFLIYFQGNSAPDKSGLPSDRFSAERTGGSVSTLTIQRTQQEDSAVYLCASSLVLDRQETQYFGPGTRLLVL.

J is TRBJ2-1 and V is TRBV29-1; unclear D gene. With 7 bases removed from V and 7 bases from J, the gap between germline ends came to 14 bases. The CDR3 consists of 12 residues. Germline assignment: CDR1 SQVTM and CDR2 ANQGSEA. CDR3 in amino acids: CSGDKPVNEQFF. The CDR3 region has the DNA TGCAGCGGTGATAAGCCCGTGAATGAGCAGTTCTTC.

The gene calls are TRBV15 and TRBJ2-7, with D perhaps matching TRBD2 (5 bases). The germline V gene encodes CDR1 LNHNV and CDR2 YYDKDF (reference sequence). The CDR3 consists of 13 residues. Trimming pared 0 bases from V and 4 bases from J, leaving 7 bases between. Here the CDR3 reads CATSRDRRYEQYF. The CDR3 DNA is TGTGCCACCAGCAGAGATCGGAGGTACGAGCAGTACTTC.

V gene TRBV23-1 combines with J gene TRBJ2-5; 7 bases are shared with TRBD1. TRBV23-1 is filed as an ORF, its function uncertain. V shed 11 bases, J shed 3 bases, and the junction held 9 bases outside the gene matches. CDR3 length: 13 residues. CDR3 loop: CAAEGQAEETQYF. Written as DNA, the CDR3 is TGCGCCGCGGAAGGACAGGCTGAAGAGACCCAGTACTTC.

This clone was recorded a few times. Here the CDR3 DNA reads TGTGCCAGCAGCTTTGGGCCAGGGGGTAACACCGGGGAGCTGTTTTTT. Its protein product is CASSFGPGGNTGELFF. The chain carries TRBV7-9 and TRBJ2-2; 7 bases align to TRBD1. Germline CDR1 and CDR2: SEHNR and FQNEAQ (reference sequence). CDR3 size: 16 residues. The junction had 6 bases not matched to a gene; V was cut back by 3 bases and J by 2 bases. The whole variable domain, filled in from reference TRBV7-9 and TRBJ2-2, reads DTGVSQNPRHKITKRGQNVTFRCDPISEHNRLYWYRQTLGQGPEFLTYFQNEAQLEKSRLLSDRFSAERPKGSFSTLEIQRTEQGDSAMYLCASSFGPGGNTGELFFGEGSRLTVL.

This clone was seen more than once but under ten times. V is TRBV5-1 and J is TRBJ1-1, with unresolved D. The CDR3 is 13 residues long. V was shortened by 6 bases and J by 4 bases, with 13 bases between the two germline ends. The germline CDR1 and CDR2 sequences are SGHRS and YFSETQ. The CDR3 DNA follows: TGCGCCAGCACCCCGGACGGATTCACTGAAGCTTTCTTT. It codes for CASTPDGFTEAFF.

The J gene is TRBJ2-1, the V gene TRBV9; D remains ambiguous. Trimming left V 1 base short and J 2 bases short, with 10 bases between. The CDR3 is made up of 15 amino acids. Germline V gene sequence: CDR1 SGDLS, CDR2 YYNGEE. The CDR3 here is CASSVISVAYNEQFF. CDR3 bases: TGTGCCAGCAGCGTAATAAGCGTAGCCTACAATGAGCAGTTCTTC.

This clone came up a few times. The gene calls are TRBV4-2 and TRBJ2-3, with D unresolved. From germline, CDR1 is LGHNA and CDR2 YNFKEQ. The CDR3 spans 15 residues. V lost 0 bases, J lost 2 bases, and 9 bases lay in between. CDR3 in DNA: TGTGCCAGCAGCCAAGATGAAACAGCCACAGATACGCAGTATTTT. Translating it yields CASSQDETATDTQYF.

This chain connects TRBV6-1 to TRBJ2-7; 9 bases line up with TRBD1. V lost 8 bases, J lost 0 bases, and 8 bases stayed unmatched. Germline V gene lookup returns CDR1 MNHNS and CDR2 SASEGT. The CDR3 is 15 residues long. Written as DNA, the CDR3 is TGTGCCAGCCAACGGGACAGGGCCACCTCCTACGAGCAGTACGTC. It is translated as CASQRDRATSYEQYV.

The chain is built from TRBV9 and TRBJ1-6; D is undetermined. Germline V gene sequence: CDR1 SGDLS, CDR2 YYNGEE. V lost 1 base and J lost 6, with 11 bases in between. The CDR3 is 15 residues long. The CDR3 loop is CASSVRAEGNSPLHF. DNA for the CDR3: TGTGCCAGCAGCGTACGAGCGGAGGGTAATTCACCCCTCCACTTT. Using reference TRBV9 and TRBJ1-6 for the parts outside the CDR3, the full variable domain is DSGVTQTPKHLITATGQRVTLRCSPRSGDLSVYWYQQSLDQGLQFLIQYYNGEERAKGNILERFSAQQFPDLHSELNLSSLELGDSALYFCASSVRAEGNSPLHFGNGTRLTVT.

This clone was counted only a few times. The chain links TRBV9 to TRBJ2-1; D ambiguous. This CDR3 region has 13 residues. The ends were cut back, 0 bases at V and 9 bases at J, with 10 bases in the middle. Germline V gene sequence: CDR1 SGDLS, CDR2 YYNGEE. The CDR3 spells CASSVVDRGEQFF. CDR3 nucleotide sequence: TGTGCCAGCAGCGTAGTGGATCGTGGTGAGCAGTTCTTC.

The rearrangement uses TRBV29-1 and TRBJ1-1, with 10 bases fitting TRBD1. This CDR3 spans 12 amino acids. V lost 7 bases and J lost 9; bases outside the gene matches: 8. Germline values: CDR1 SQVTM, CDR2 ANQGSEA. As DNA, the CDR3 is TGCAGCGGGATAGGACAGGGGGTACAAGCTTTCTTT. It yields the protein CSGIGQGVQAFF. The entire variable domain, with the rest obtained from reference TRBV29-1 and TRBJ1-1, is as follows: SAVISQKPSRDICQRGTSLTIQCQVDSQVTMMFWYRQQPGQSLTLIATANQGSEATYESGFVIDKFPISRPNLTFSTLTVSNMSPEDSSIYLCSGIGQGVQAFFGQGTRLTVV.

The rearrangement joins TRBV9 to TRBJ2-1; perhaps TRBD1 as D (6 bases). This CDR3 is built from 16 residues. Germline V CDR1 and CDR2: SGDLS, YYNGEE. The V gene lost 4 bases and the J gene lost 5 bases, with 19 bases spanning the gap. CDR3 nucleotide sequence: TGTGCCAGCAGCCGTCTGGGGGCGGCTAGGGACAATGAGCAGTTCTTC. Its translation: CASSRLGAARDNEQFF.

The gene calls are TRBV5-1 and TRBJ1-2; 7 bases are shared with TRBD1. From germline, CDR1 is SGHRS and CDR2 YFSETQ. CDR3 size: 13 residues. Trimming at V came to 4 bases and at J to 6 bases, leaving 6 bases not matched to a gene. The CDR3 DNA reads TGCGCCAGCAGCCAGGGACAGAGTGATGGCTACACCTTC. Translation gives CASSQGQSDGYTF.

J is TRBJ1-2 and V is TRBV6-5, with D uncertain. Trimming shortened V by 6 bases and J by 0 bases, and 14 bases separated the two germline ends. This CDR3 is built from 15 residues. The germline V gene encodes CDR1 MNHEY and CDR2 SVGAGI. The CDR3 reads CASSQVGGPNYGYTF. The CDR3 nucleotides read TGTGCCAGCAGCCAGGTCGGAGGCCCTAACTATGGCTACACCTTC.

This chain joins TRBV19 and TRBJ2-1; 7 bases map to TRBD1. V trimming: 6 bases; J trimming: 4 bases; junction bases outside the gene matches: 0. CDR1 LNHDA and CDR2 SQIVND come from the germline V gene (reference sequence). The CDR3 is made up of 12 amino acids. CDR3 loop: CASRTGYNEQFF. The CDR3 DNA reads as TGTGCCAGTAGGACAGGGTACAATGAGCAGTTCTTC.